This T cell receptor beta chain was sequenced for a study of a mutant IDH1 vaccine in newly diagnosed glioma. Produced via immunoSEQ multiplex PCR; TCRdb's table is partial and in-frame only. Seen here are approximately 70,000 clones, 75% to 90% observed once, and the top ten hold about an eighth. The time point here: week 23, last vaccination. Each vaccine dose was 300 ug of mutant IDH1 20-mer peptide, with topical imiquimod. V shed 4 bases, J shed 6 bases, and the junction held 16 bases outside the gene matches. This CDR3 contains 19 residues. Per germline, CDR1 SGHNT and CDR2 YYREEE (reference sequence). About this clone: The antigen remains unidentified.

The origin of this receptor is a young man with glioma. The starting material was PBMCs, obtained from a glioma patient whose treatment included an IDH1 peptide vaccine. The chain combines TRBV5-4 with TRBJ2-4; 13 bases match TRBD2. The CDR3 loop is CASSLTSGRATKAGNIQYF. Here the CDR3 DNA reads TGTGCCAGCAGCCTTACTAGCGGGAGGGCAACGAAGGCGGGAAACATTCAGTACTTC.